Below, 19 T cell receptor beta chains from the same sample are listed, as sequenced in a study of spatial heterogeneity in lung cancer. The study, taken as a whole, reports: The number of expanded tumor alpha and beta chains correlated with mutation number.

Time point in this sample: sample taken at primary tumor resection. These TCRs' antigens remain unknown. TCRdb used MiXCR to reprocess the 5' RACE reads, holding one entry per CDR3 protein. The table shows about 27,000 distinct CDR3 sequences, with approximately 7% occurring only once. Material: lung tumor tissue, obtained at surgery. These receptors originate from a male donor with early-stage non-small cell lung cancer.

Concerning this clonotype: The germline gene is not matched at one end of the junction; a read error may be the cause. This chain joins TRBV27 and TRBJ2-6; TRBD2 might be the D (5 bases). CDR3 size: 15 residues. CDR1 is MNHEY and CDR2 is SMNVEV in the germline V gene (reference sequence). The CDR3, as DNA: TGTGTCAGCAGTTTTCGGGACTCTGGGGCCAACGTCCTGACTTTC. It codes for CVSSFRDSGANVLTF.

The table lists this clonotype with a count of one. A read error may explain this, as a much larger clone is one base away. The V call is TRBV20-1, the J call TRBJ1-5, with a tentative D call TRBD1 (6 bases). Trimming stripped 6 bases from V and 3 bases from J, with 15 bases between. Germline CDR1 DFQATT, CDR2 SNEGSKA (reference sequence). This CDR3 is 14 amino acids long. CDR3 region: CSALQGQDNQPQHF. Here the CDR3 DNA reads TGCAGTGCCCTCCAGGGACAAGACAATCAGCCCCAGCATTTT.

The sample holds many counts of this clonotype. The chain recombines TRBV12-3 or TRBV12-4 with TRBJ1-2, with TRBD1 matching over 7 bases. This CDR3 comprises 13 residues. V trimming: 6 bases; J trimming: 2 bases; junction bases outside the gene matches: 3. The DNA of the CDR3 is TGTGCCAGCAGACTACAGGGGAACTATGGCTACACCTTC. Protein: CASRLQGNYGYTF.

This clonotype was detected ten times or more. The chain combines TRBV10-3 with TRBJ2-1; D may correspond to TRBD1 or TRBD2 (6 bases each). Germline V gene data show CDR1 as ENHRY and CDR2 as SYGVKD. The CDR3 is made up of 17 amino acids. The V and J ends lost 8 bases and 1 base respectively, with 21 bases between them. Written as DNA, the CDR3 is TGTGCCATCGCCGAGGATAGGGGGGCCCTATCCTACAATGAGCAGTTCTTC. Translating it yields CAIAEDRGALSYNEQFF.

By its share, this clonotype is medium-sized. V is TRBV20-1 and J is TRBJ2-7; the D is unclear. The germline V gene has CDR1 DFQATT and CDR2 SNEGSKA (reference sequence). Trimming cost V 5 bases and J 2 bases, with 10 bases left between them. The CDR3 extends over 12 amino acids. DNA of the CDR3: TGCAGTGCTGCCCATCCGGCCTACGAGCAGTACTTC. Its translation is CSAAHPAYEQYF.

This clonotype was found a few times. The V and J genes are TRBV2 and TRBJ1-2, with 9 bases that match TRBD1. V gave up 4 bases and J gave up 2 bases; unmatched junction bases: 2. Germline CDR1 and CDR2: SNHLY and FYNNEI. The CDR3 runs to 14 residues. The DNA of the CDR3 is TGTGCCAGCAGTGGGGACAGGGCAAACTATGGCTACACCTTC. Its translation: CASSGDRANYGYTF.

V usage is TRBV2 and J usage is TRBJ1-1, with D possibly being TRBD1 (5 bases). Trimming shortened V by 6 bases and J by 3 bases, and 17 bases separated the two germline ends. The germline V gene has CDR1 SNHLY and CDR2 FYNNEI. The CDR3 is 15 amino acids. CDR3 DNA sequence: TGTGCCAGCAGGAGGGGACCGACAGACTACACTGAAGCTTTCTTT. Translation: CASRRGPTDYTEAFF.

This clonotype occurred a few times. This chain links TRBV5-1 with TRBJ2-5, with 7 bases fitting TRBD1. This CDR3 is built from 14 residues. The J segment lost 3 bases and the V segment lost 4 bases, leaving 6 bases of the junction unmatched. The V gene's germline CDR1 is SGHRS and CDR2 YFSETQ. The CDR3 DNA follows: TGCGCCAGCAGCGCAACGACAGGGAAAGAGACCCAGTACTTC. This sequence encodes CASSATTGKETQYF. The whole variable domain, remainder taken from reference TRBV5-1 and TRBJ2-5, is KAGVTQTPRYLIKTRGQQVTLSCSPISGHRSVSWYQQTPGQGLQFLFEYFSETQRNKGNFPGRFSGRQFSNSRSEMNVSTLELGDSALYLCASSATTGKETQYFGPGTRLLVL.

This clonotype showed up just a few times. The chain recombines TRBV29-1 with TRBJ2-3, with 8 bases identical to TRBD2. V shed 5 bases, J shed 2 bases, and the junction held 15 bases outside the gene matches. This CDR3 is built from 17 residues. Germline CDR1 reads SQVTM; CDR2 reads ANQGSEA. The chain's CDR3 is CSVPSRRAGGLTDTQYF. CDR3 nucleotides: TGCAGCGTTCCGTCCCGTAGGGCGGGGGGTCTCACAGATACGCAGTATTTT.

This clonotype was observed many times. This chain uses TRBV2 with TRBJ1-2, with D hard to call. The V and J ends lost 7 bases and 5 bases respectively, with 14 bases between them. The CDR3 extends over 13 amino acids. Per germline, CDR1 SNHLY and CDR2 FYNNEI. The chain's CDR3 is CASIGTEEYGYTF. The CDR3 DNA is TGTGCCAGCATTGGAACAGAGGAGTATGGCTACACCTTC.

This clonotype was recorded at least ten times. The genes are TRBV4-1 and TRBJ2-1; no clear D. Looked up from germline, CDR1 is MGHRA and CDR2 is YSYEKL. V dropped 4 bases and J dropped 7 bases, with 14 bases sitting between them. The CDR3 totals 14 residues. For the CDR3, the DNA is TGCGCCAGCAGCCCCCTTGGAGTTAGGAATGAGCAGTTCTTC. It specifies CASSPLGVRNEQFF.

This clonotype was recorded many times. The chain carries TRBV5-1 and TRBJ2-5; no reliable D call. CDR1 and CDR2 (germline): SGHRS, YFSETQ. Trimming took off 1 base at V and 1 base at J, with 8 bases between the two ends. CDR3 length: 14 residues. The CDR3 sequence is CASSLQRTQETQYF. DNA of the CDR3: TGCGCCAGCAGCTTGCAAAGGACCCAAGAGACCCAGTACTTC.

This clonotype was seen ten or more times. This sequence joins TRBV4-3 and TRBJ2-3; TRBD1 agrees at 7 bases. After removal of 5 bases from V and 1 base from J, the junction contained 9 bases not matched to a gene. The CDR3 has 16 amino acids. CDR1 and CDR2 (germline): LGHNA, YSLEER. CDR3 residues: CASSSTGIEGTDTQYF. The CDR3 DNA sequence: TGCGCCAGCAGCTCGACAGGGATCGAGGGCACAGATACGCAGTATTTT.

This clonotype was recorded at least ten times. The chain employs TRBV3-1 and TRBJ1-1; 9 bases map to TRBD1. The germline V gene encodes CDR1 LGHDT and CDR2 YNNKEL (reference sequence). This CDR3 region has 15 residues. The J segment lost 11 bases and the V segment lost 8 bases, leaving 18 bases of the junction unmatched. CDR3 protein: CASATPGTGHSSAFF. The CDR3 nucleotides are TGTGCCAGCGCAACTCCCGGGACAGGGCATTCGTCGGCTTTCTTT.

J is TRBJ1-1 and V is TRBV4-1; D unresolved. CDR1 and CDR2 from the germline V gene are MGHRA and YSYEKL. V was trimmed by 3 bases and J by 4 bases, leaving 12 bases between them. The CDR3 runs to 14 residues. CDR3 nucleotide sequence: TGCGCCAGCAGCCATGTACGGGGAAGCACTGAAGCTTTCTTT. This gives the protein CASSHVRGSTEAFF.

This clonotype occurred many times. CDR3 sequence reads: CASSLGGRETQYF. Written as DNA, the CDR3 is TGTGCCAGCAGCTTAGGAGGGAGAGAGACCCAGTACTTC. The rearrangement joins TRBV7-2 to TRBJ2-5, with a weak D call TRBD2 (5 bases). The CDR3 covers 13 residues. Germline CDR1 SGHTA, CDR2 FQGNSA. The V end was cut by 1 base, the J end by 4 bases, with 7 bases between.

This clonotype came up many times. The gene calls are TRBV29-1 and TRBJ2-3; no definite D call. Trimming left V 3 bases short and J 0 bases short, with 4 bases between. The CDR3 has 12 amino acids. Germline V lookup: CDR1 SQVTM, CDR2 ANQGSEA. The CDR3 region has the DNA TGCAGCGTTGAGAGCAGCACAGATACGCAGTATTTT. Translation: CSVESSTDTQYF.

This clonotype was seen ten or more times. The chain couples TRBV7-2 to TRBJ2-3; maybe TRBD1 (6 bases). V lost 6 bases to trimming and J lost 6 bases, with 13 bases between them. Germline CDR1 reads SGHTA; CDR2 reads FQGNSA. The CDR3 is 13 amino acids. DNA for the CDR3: TGTGCCAGCAGACCAGGGGCCAGGGATACGCAGTATTTT. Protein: CASRPGARDTQYF.

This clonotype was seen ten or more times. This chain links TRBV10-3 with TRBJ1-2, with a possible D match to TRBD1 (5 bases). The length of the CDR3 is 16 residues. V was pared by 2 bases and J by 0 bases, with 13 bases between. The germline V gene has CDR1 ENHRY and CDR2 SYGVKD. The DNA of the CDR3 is TGTGCCATCAGTGAGCGGCGCGACAGCCCTAACTATGGCTACACCTTC. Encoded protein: CAISERRDSPNYGYTF.